This T cell receptor beta chain comes out of a study of shared clonotypes between healthy human individuals. CDR3 length: 15 amino acids. Per the germline V gene, CDR1 is MNHNY and CDR2 is SVGAGI (reference sequence). V lost 5 bases and J lost 6, with 16 bases in between. Using immunoSEQ multiplex PCR, the repertoire was profiled, and TCRdb retains in-frame clones only, with some absent. The table includes 2,500,000 or so clones, more than 85% detected once. As regards this clone: What it recognizes is unknown.

Study conclusions and caveats: Non-shared clonotypes showed lower generation probabilities than clonotypes common to all four donors.

Sequencing was performed on naive CD4+ T cells from PBMCs. Subset defined: CD45RA+ positively selected. The origin of this receptor is a man aged 18 to 29 in good health. Some clones in this sample may be carry-over from other donors' samples. This chain uses TRBV6-6 with TRBJ2-2, with D possibly being TRBD2 (6 bases). CDR3 DNA: TGTGCCAGCAGTGACCCGGGACTTTTCTCCGGGGAGCTGTTTTTT. Its translation is CASSDPGLFSGELFF.